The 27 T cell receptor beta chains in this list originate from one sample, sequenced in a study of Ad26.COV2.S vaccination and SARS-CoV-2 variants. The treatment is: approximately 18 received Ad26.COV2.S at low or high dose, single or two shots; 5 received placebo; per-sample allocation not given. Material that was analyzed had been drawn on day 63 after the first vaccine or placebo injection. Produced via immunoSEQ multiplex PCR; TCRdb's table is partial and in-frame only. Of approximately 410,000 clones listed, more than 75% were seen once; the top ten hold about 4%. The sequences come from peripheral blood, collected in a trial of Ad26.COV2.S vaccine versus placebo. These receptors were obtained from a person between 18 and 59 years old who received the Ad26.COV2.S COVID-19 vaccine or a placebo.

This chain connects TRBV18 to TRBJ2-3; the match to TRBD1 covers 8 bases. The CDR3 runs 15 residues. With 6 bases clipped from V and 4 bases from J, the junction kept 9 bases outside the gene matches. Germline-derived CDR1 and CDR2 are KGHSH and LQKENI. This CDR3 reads CASSENRGKADTQYF. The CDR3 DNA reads TGTGCCAGCTCCGAGAACAGGGGGAAGGCAGATACGCAGTATTTT.

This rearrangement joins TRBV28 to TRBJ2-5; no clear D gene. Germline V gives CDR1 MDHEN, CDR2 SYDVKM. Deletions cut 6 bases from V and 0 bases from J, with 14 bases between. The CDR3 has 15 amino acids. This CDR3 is CASSLNLGNQETQYF. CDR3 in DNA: TGTGCCAGCAGCCTAAACCTGGGGAACCAAGAGACCCAGTACTTC.

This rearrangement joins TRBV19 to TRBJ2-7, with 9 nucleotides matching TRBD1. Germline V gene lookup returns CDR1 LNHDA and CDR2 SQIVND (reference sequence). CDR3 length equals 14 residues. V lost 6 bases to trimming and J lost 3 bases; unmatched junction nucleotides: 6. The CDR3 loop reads CASRPTGGGYEQYF. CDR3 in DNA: TGTGCCAGTAGACCGACAGGGGGAGGCTACGAGCAGTACTTC.

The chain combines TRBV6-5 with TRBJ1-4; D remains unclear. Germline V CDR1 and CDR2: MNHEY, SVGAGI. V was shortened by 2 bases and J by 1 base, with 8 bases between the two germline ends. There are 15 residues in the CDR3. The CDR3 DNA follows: TGTGCCAGCAGTTACGATGGTAAAACTAATGAAAAACTGTTTTTT. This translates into CASSYDGKTNEKLFF.

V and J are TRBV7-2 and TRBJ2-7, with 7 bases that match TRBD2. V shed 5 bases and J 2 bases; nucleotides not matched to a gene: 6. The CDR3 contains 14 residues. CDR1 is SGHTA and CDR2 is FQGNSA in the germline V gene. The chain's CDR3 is CASSLPGLTYEQYF. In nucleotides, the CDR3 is TGTGCCAGCAGCCTACCGGGACTAACCTACGAGCAGTACTTC.

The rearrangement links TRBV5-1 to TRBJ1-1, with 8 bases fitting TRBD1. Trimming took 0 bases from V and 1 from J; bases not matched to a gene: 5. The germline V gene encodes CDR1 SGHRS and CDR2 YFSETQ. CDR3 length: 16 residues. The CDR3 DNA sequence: TGCGCCAGCAGCTTGGTACCGGACAGGGCGAACACTGAAGCTTTCTTT. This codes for CASSLVPDRANTEAFF. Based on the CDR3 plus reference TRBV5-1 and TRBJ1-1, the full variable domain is KAGVTQTPRYLIKTRGQQVTLSCSPISGHRSVSWYQQTPGQGLQFLFEYFSETQRNKGNFPGRFSGRQFSNSRSEMNVSTLELGDSALYLCASSLVPDRANTEAFFGQGTRLTVV.

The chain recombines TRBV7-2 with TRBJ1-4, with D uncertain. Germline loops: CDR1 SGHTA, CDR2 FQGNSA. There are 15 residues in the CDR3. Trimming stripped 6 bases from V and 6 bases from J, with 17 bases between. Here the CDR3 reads CASSPPPGEYEKLFF. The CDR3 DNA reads TGTGCCAGCAGTCCCCCCCCGGGAGAGTATGAAAAACTGTTTTTT.

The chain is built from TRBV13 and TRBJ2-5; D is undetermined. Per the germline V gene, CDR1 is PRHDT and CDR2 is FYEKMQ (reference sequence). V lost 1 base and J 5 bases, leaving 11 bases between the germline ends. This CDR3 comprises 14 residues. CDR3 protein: CASSLVQLRETQYF. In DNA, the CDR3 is TGTGCCAGCAGCTTAGTACAGCTCCGGGAGACCCAGTACTTC. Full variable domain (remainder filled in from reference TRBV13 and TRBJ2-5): AAGVIQSPRHLIKEKRETATLKCYPIPRHDTVYWYQQGPGQDPQFLISFYEKMQSDKGSIPDRFSAQQFSDYHSELNMSSLELGDSALYFCASSLVQLRETQYFGPGTRLLVL.

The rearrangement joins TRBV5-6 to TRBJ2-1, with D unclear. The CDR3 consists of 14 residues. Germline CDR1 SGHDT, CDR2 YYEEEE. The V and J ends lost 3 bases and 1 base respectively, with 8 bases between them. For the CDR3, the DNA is TGTGCCAGCAGCTGGGTGTATTCCTACAATGAGCAGTTCTTC. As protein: CASSWVYSYNEQFF.

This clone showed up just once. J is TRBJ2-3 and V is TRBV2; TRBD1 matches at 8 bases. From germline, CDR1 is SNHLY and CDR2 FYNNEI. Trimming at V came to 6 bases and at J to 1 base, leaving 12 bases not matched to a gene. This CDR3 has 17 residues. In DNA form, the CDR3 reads TGTGCCAGCAGGACCCTTCCCGGACAGGGAGGCACAGATACGCAGTATTTT. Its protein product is CASRTLPGQGGTDTQYF.

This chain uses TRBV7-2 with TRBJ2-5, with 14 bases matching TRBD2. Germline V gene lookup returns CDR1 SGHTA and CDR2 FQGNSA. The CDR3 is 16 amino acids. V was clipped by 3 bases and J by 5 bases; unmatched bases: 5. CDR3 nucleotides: TGTGCCAGCAGCTTGGGGACTAGCGGGGGAGGGGAGACCCAGTACTTC. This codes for CASSLGTSGGGETQYF. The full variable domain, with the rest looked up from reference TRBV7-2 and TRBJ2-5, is GAGVSQSPSNKVTEKGKDVELRCDPISGHTALYWYRQSLGQGLEFLIYFQGNSAPDKSGLPSDRFSAERTGGSVSTLTIQRTQQEDSAVYLCASSLGTSGGGETQYFGPGTRLLVL.

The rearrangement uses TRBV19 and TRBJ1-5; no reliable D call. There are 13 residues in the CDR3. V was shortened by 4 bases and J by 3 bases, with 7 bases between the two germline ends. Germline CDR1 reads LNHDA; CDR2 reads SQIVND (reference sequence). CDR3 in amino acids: CASSTAVNQPQHF. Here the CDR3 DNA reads TGTGCCAGTAGTACCGCGGTCAATCAGCCCCAGCATTTT.

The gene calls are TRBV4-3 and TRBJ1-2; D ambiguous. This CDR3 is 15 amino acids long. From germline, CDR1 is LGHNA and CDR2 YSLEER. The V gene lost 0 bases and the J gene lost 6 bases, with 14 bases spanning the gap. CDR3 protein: CASSQEWGTRHGYTF. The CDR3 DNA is TGCGCCAGCAGCCAAGAATGGGGAACCCGCCATGGCTACACCTTC.

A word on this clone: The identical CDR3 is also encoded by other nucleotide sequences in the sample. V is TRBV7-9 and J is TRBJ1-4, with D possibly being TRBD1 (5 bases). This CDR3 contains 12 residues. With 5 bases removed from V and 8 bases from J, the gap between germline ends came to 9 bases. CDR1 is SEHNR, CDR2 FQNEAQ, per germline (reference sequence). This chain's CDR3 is CASSQGREKLFF. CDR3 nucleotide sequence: TGTGCCAGCAGCCAGGGACGGGAAAAACTGTTTTTT.

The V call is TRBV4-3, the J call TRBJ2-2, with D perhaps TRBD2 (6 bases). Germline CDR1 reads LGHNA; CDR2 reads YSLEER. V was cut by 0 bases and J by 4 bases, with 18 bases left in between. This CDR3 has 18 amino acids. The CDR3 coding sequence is TGCGCCAGCAGCCAAGAATCGGGACTCTGGCTAAGCACCGGGGAGCTGTTTTTT. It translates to CASSQESGLWLSTGELFF.

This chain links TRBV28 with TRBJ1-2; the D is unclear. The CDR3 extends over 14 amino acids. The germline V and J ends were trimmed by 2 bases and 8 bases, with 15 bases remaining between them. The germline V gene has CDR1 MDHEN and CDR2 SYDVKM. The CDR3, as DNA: TGTGCCAGCAGTTTAGTCAGTATCCCCGAGGGCTACACCTTC. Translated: CASSLVSIPEGYTF.

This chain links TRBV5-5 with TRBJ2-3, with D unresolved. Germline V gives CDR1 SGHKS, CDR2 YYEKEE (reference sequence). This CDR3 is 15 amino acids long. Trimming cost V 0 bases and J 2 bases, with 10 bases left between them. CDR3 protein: CASSLAGRPTDTQYF. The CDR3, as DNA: TGTGCCAGCAGCTTGGCCGGCAGGCCCACAGATACGCAGTATTTT.

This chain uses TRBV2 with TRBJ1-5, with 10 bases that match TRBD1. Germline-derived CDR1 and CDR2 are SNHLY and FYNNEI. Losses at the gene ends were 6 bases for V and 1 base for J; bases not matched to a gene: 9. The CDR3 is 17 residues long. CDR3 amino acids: CASRGQGTRPSNQPQHF. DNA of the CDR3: TGTGCCAGCAGGGGACAGGGGACTAGGCCAAGCAATCAGCCCCAGCATTTT.

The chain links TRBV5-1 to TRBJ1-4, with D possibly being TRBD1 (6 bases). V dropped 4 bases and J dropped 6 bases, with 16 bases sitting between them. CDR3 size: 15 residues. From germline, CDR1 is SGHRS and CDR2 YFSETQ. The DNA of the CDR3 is TGCGCCAGCAGCCCCGATGTTAGGGGGTATGAAAAACTGTTTTTT. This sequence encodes CASSPDVRGYEKLFF.

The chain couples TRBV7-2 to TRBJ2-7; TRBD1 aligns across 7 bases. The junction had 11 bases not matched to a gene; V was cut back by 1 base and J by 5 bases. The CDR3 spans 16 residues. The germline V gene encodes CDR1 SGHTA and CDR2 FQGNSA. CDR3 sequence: CASSLEVGGRGNEQYF. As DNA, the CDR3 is TGTGCCAGCAGCTTAGAAGTAGGAGGCAGGGGGAACGAGCAGTACTTC.

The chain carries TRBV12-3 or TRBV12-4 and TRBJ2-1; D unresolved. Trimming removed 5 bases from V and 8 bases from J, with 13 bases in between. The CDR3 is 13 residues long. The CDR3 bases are TGTGCCAGCAGTCCCCGGTATTCGGATGAGCAGTTCTTC. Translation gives CASSPRYSDEQFF.

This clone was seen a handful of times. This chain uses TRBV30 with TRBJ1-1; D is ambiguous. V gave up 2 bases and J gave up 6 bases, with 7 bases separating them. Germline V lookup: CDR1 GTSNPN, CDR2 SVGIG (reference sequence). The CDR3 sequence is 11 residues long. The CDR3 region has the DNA TGTGCCTGGAGTTACCGGCCTGAAGCTTTCTTT. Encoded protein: CAWSYRPEAFF. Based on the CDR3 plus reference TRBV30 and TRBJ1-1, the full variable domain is SQTIHQWPATLVQPVGSPLSLECTVEGTSNPNLYWYRQAAGRGLQLLFYSVGIGQISSEVPQNLSASRPQDRQFILSSKKLLLSDSGFYLCAWSYRPEAFFGQGTRLTVV.

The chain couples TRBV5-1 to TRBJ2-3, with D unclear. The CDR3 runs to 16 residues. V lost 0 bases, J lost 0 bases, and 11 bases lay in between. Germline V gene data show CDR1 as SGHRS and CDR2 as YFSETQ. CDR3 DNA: TGCGCCAGCAGCTTGGAAGGGTCGACTAGCACAGATACGCAGTATTTT. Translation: CASSLEGSTSTDTQYF.

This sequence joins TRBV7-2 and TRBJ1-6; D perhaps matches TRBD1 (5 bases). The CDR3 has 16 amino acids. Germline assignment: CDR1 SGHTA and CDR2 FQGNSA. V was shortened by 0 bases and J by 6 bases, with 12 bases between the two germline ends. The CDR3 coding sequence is TGTGCCAGCAGCTTAGCAGCACGGACAACTAATTCACCCCTCCACTTT. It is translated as CASSLAARTTNSPLHF.

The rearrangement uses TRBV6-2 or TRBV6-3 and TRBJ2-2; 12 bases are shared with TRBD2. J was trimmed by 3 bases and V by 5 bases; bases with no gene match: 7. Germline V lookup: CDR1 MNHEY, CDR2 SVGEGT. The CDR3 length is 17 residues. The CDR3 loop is CASSNHLAGGDTGELFF. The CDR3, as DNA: TGTGCCAGCAGTAATCACCTAGCGGGGGGGGACACCGGGGAGCTGTTTTTT.

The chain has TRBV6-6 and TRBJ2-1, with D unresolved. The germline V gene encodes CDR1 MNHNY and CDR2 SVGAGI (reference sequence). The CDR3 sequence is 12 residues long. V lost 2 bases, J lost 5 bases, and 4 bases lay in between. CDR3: CASSYPNNEQFF. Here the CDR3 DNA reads TGTGCCAGCAGTTACCCCAACAATGAGCAGTTCTTC.

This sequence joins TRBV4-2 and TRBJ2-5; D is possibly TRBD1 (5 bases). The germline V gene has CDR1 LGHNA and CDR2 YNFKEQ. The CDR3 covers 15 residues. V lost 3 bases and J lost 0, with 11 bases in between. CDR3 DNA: TGTGCCAGCAGCCAGGACAACAGGTACCAAGAGACCCAGTACTTC. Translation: CASSQDNRYQETQYF.